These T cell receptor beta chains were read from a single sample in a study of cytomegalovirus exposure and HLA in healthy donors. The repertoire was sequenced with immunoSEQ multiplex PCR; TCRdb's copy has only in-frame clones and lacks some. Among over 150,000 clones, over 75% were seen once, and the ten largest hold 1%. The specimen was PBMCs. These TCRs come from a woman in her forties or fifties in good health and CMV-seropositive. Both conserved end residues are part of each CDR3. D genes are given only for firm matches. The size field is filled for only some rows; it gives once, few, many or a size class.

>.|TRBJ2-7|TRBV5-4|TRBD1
CASSFTGGSYEQYF
TGTGCCAGCAGCTTCACAGGGGGGTCCTACGAGCAGTACTTC
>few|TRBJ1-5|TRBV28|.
CASSLSSSRRVNQPQHF
TGTGCCAGCAGTTTAAGTTCATCGCGGAGGGTAAATCAGCCCCAGCATTTT
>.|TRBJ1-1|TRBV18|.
CASSQRGQEAFF
TGTGCCAGCTCACAACGAGGGCAGGAAGCTTTCTTT
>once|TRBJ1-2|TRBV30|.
CAWSVSGTGYTF
TGTGCCTGGAGTGTTTCCGGTACTGGCTACACCTTC
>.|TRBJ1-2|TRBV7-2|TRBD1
CASSLLGQGVDGYTF
TGTGCCAGCAGCTTACTTGGACAGGGAGTCGATGGCTACACCTTC
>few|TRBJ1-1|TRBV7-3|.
CASSLGAGDTEAFF
TGTGCCAGCAGCTTAGGGGCGGGGGACACTGAAGCTTTCTTT
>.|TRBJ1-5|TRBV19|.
CASSSRGYSNQPQHF
TGTGCCAGTAGCTCCAGGGGTTATAGCAATCAGCCCCAGCATTTT
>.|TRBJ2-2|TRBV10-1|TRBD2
CASSESPGLAGGPWIGELFF
TGCGCCAGCAGTGAGTCCCCCGGACTAGCGGGAGGGCCTTGGATCGGGGAGCTGTTTTTT
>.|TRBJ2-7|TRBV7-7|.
CASSLGESYEQYF
TGTGCTAGCAGCTTGGGAGAGTCCTACGAGCAGTACTTC
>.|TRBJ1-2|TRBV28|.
CASSPPRGTNYGYTF
TGTGCCAGCAGTCCTCCCAGAGGCACTAACTATGGCTACACCTTC
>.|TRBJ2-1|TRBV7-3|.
CASSLRETIYNEQFF
TGTGCCAGCAGCTTAAGGGAGACGATCTACAATGAGCAGTTCTTC
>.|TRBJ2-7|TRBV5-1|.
CASSLERGGRNYEQYF
TGCGCCAGCAGCTTGGAAAGGGGGGGCCGAAACTACGAGCAGTACTTC
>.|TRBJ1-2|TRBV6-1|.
CASSLTEDYGYTF
TGTGCCAGCAGTCTTACAGAAGACTATGGCTACACCTTC
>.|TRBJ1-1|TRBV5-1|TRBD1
CASGQGAQEPEAFF
TGCGCCAGCGGACAGGGGGCGCAAGAACCTGAAGCTTTCTTT
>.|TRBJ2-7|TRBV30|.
CALLTRDSHYEQYF
TGTGCCTTGCTGACCCGGGACTCCCACTACGAGCAGTACTTC
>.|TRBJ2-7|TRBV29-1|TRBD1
CSVEGGQGTNEQYF
TGCAGCGTTGAAGGGGGACAGGGTACGAACGAGCAGTACTTC
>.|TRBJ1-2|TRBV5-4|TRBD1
CASSWGGQGAFGYTF
TGTGCCAGCAGCTGGGGGGGACAGGGGGCGTTTGGCTACACCTTC
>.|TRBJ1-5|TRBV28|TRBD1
CASSHWTGTNQPQHF
TGTGCCAGCAGTCACTGGACAGGGACCAATCAGCCCCAGCATTTT
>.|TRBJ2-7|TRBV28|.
CASSLLRGKDEQYF
TGTGCCAGCAGTTTATTGAGGGGGAAGGACGAGCAGTACTTC
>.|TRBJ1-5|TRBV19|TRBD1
CASSTTGGSNQPQHF
TGTGCCAGTAGCACCACAGGGGGAAGCAATCAGCCCCAGCATTTT
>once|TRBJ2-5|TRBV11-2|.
CASSVWTAVGETQYF
TGTGCCAGCAGCGTTTGGACAGCGGTAGGAGAGACCCAGTACTTC
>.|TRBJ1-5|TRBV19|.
CATDRNNQPQHF
TGTGCCACCGACAGAAACAATCAGCCCCAGCATTTT
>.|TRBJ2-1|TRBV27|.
CASSVAGAREQFF
TGTGCCAGCAGTGTCGCTGGGGCCCGCGAGCAGTTCTTC
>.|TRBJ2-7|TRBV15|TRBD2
CATSREGGGSYEQYF
TGTGCCACCAGCAGAGAGGGGGGAGGGTCCTACGAGCAGTACTTC
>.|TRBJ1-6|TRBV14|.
CASSQIRRGSSYNSPLHF
TGTGCCAGCAGCCAAATCCGGAGAGGGAGCTCCTATAATTCACCCCTCCACTTT
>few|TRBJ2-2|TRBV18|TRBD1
CASSPGQATGELFF
TGTGCCAGCTCACCGGGACAGGCCACCGGGGAGCTGTTTTTT
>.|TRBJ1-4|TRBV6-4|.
CASSYSRRINEKLFF
TGTGCCAGCAGTTACTCGAGGAGGATTAATGAAAAACTGTTTTTT
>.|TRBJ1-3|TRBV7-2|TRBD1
CASSTQGHGNTIYF
TGTGCCAGCAGCACACAGGGGCATGGAAACACCATATATTTT
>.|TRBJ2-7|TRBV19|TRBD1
CASSKGQGASYEQYF
TGTGCCAGTAGTAAAGGACAGGGGGCCTCCTACGAGCAGTACTTC